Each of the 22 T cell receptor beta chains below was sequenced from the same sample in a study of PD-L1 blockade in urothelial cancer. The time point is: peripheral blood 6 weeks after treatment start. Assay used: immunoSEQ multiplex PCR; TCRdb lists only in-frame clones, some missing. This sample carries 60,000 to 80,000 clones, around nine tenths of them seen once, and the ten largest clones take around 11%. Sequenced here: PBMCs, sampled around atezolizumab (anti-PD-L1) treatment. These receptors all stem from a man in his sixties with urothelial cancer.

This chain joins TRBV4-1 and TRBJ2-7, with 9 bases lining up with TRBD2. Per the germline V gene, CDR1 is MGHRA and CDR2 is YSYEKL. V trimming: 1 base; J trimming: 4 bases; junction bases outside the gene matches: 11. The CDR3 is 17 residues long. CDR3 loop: CASSQGVSGSVPYEQYF. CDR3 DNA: TGCGCCAGCAGCCAAGGAGTTAGCGGGAGTGTTCCATACGAGCAGTACTTC.

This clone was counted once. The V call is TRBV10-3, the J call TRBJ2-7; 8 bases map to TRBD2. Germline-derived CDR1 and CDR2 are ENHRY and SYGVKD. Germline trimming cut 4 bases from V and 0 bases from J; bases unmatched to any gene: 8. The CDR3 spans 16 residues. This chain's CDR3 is CAISGSGGKSSYEQYF. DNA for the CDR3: TGTGCCATCAGTGGGTCGGGGGGGAAGAGCTCCTACGAGCAGTACTTC.

CDR3 DNA: TGTGCCAGCAGGGGGCCTGGAGCTGGGCTCCAAGAGACCCAGTACTTC. Its translation: CASRGPGAGLQETQYF. The J gene is TRBJ2-5, the V gene TRBV27; TRBD1 is a possible D gene (5 bases). CDR1 MNHEY and CDR2 SMNVEV come from the germline V gene (reference sequence). The V end lost 6 bases, the J end lost 1 base, and 18 bases lay between the germline ends. The CDR3 sequence is 16 residues long.

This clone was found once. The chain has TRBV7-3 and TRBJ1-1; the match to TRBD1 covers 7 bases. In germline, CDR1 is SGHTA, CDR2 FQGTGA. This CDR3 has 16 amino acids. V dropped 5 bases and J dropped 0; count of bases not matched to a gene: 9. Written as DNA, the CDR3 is TGTGCCAGCAGCCCCAGCCGACAGGGTTTGAACACTGAAGCTTTCTTT. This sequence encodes CASSPSRQGLNTEAFF.

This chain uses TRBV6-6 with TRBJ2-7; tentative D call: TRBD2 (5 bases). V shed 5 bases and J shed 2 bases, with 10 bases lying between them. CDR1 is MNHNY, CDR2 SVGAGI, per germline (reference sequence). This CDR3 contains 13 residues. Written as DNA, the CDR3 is TGTGCCAGCAGTGGAGCGGCTACCTACGAGCAGTACTTC. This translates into CASSGAATYEQYF.

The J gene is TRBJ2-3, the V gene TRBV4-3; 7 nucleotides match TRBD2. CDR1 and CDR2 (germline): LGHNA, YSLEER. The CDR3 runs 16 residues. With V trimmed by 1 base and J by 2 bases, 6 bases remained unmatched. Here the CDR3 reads CASSQVGGRLTDTQYF. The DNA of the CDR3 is TGCGCCAGCAGCCAAGTGGGGGGGAGGCTCACAGATACGCAGTATTTT.

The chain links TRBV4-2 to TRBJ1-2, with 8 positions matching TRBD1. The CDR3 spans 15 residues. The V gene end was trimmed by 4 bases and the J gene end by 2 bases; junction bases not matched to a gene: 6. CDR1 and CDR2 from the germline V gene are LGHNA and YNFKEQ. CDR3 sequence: CASSPGTGGNYGYTF. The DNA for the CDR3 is TGTGCCAGCAGCCCGGGGACAGGAGGGAACTATGGCTACACCTTC.

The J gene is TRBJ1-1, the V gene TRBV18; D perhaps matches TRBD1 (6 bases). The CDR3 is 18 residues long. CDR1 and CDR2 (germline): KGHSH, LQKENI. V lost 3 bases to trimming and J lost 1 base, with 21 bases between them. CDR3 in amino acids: CASSPISISGVRNTEAFF. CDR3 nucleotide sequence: TGTGCCAGCTCACCCATTTCGATATCAGGGGTGCGGAACACTGAAGCTTTCTTT. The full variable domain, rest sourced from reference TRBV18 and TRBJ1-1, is NAGVMQNPRHLVRRRGQEARLRCSPMKGHSHVYWYRQLPEEGLKFMVYLQKENIIDESGMPKERFSAEFPKEGPSILRIQQVVRGDSAAYFCASSPISISGVRNTEAFFGQGTRLTVV.

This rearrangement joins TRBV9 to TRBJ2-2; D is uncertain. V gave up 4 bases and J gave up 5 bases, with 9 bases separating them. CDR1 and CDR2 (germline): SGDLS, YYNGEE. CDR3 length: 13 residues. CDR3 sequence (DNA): TGTGCCAGCAGCAACCGACTGACCGGGGAGCTGTTTTTT. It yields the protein CASSNRLTGELFF.

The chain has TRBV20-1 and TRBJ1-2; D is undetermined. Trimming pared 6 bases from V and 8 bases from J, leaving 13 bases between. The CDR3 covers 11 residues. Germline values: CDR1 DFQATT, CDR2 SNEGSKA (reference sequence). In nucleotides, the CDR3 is TGCAGTGCCCTGGAGCCATACGGCTACACCTTC. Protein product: CSALEPYGYTF.

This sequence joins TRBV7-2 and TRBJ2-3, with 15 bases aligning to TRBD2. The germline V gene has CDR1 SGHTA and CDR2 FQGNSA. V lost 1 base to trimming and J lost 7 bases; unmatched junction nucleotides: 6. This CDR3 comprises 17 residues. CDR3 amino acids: CASSLGAGLAGGYTQYF. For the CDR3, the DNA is TGTGCCAGCAGCTTAGGGGCAGGACTAGCGGGAGGGTATACGCAGTATTTT.

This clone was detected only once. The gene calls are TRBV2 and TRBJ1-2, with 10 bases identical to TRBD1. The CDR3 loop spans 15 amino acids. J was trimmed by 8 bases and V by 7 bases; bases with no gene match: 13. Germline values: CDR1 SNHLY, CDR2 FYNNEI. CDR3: CASNPRDRGGKGYTF. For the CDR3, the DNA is TGTGCCAGCAATCCCCGGGACAGGGGAGGAAAAGGCTACACCTTC.

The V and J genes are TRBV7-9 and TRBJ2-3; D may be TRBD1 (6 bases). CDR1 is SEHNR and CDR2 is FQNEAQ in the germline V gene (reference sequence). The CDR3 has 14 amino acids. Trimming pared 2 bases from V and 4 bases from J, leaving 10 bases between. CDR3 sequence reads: CASSLWGRADTQYF. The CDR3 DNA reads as TGTGCCAGCAGCTTATGGGGGCGGGCAGATACGCAGTATTTT.

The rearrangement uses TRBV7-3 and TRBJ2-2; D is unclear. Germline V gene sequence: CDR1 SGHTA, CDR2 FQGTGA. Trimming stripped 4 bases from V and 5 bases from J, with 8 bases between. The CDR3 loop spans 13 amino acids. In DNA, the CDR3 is TGTGCCAGCAGCTCTATTCGTACCGGGGAGCTGTTTTTT. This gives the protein CASSSIRTGELFF.

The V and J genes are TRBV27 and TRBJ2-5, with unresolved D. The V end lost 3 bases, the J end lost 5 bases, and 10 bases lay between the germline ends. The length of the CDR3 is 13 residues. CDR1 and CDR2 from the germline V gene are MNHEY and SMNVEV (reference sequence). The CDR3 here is CASSFRNGETQYF. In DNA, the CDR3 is TGTGCCAGCAGTTTCAGGAATGGGGAGACCCAGTACTTC.

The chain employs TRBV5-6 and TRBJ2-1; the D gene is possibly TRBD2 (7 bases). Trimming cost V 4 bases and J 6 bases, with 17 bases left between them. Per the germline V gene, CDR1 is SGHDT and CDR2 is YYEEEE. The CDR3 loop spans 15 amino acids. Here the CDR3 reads CASSIGGRLGNEQFF. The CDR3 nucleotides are TGTGCCAGCAGCATCGGGGGGCGCTTGGGCAATGAGCAGTTCTTC.

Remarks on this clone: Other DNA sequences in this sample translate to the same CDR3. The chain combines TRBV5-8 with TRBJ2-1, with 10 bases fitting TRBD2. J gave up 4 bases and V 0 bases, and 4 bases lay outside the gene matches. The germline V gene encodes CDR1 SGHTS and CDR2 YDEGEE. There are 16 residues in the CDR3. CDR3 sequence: CASSLVLAGGYNEQFF. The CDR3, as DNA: TGTGCCAGCAGCTTGGTGTTAGCGGGGGGATACAATGAGCAGTTCTTC.

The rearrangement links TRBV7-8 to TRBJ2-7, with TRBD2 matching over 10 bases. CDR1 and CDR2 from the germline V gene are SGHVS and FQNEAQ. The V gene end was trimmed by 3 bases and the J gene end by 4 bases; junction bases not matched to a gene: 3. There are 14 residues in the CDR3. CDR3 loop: CASSFLSGRYEQYF. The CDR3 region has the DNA TGTGCCAGCAGCTTCCTTAGCGGGAGGTACGAGCAGTACTTC.

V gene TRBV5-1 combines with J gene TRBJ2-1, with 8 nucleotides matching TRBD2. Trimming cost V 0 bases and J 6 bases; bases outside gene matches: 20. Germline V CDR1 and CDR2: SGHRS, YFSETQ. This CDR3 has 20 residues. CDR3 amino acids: CASSLASGISGSQWFNEQFF. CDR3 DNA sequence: TGCGCCAGCAGCTTGGCGTCAGGGATAAGCGGGAGTCAATGGTTCAATGAGCAGTTCTTC.

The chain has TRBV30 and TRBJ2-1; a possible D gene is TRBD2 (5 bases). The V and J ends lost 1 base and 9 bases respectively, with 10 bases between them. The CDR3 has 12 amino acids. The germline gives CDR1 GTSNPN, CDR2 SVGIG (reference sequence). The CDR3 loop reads CAWSARAGEQFF. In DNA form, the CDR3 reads TGTGCCTGGAGTGCACGTGCGGGTGAGCAGTTCTTC. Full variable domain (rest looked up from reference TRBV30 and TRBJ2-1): SQTIHQWPATLVQPVGSPLSLECTVEGTSNPNLYWYRQAAGRGLQLLFYSVGIGQISSEVPQNLSASRPQDRQFILSSKKLLLSDSGFYLCAWSARAGEQFFGPGTRLTVL.

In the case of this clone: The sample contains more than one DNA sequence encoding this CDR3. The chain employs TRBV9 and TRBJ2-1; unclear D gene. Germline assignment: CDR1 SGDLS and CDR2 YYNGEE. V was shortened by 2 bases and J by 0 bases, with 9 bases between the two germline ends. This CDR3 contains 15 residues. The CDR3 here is CASSVVSSSYNEQFF. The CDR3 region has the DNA TGTGCCAGCAGCGTTGTCTCGAGCTCCTACAATGAGCAGTTCTTC.

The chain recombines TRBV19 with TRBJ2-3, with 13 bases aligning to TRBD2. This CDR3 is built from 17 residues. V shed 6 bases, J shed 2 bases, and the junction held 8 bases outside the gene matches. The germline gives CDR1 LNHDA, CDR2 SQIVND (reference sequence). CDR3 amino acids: CASSPWTSGSITDTQYF. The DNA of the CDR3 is TGTGCCAGTAGCCCCTGGACTAGCGGGAGTATCACAGATACGCAGTATTTT.